This TCR beta chain was sequenced for a study of immune evolution from preneoplasia to lung adenocarcinoma. Some clones are missing from TCRdb's copy, which holds only in-frame ones; the method was immunoSEQ multiplex PCR. The repertoire holds around 6,100 clones, with around 79% as singletons. This clone has just one count. Its antigen remains unknown. The CDR3 covers 14 residues. CDR1 and CDR2 from the germline V gene are SGHTA and FQGTGA. Trimming stripped 5 bases from V and 11 bases from J, with 21 bases between. H&E slides confirmed each diagnosis, reviewed by two pathologists independently. Study-level results: From normal lung to invasive adenocarcinoma, top clone frequencies appeared to decrease.

Sequencing was performed on FFPE adjacent normal lung tissue. V and J are TRBV7-3 and TRBJ2-5; D might be TRBD1 or TRBD2, each matching 5 bases. This TCR was recovered from a donor at least 70 years old with lung adenocarcinoma. The CDR3 DNA sequence: TGTGCCAGCAGCCCCGGGACGGACGTCCGAGAGCAGTACTTC. Amino acids: CASSPGTDVREQYF.